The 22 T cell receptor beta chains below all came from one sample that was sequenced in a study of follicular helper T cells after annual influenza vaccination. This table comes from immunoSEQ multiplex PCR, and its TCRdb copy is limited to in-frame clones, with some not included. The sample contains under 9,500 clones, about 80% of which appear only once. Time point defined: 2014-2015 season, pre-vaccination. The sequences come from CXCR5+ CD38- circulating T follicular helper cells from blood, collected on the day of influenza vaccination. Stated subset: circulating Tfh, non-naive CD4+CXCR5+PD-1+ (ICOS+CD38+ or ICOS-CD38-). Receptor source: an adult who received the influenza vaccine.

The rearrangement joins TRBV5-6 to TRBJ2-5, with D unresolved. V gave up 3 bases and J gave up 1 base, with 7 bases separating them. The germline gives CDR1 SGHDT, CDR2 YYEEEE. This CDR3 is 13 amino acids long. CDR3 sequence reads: CASSSGPQETQYF. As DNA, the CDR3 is TGTGCCAGCAGCTCTGGTCCCCAAGAGACCCAGTACTTC. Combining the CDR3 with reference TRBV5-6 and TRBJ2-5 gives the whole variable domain DAGVTQSPTHLIKTRGQQVTLRCSPKSGHDTVSWYQQALGQGPQFIFQYYEEEERQRGNFPDRFSGHQFPNYSSELNVNALLLGDSALYLCASSSGPQETQYFGPGTRLLVL.

The CDR3 protein is CASSRKETGMRQPQHF. The CDR3 nucleotides are TGTGCCAGCAGTCGTAAAGAGACAGGGATGCGTCAGCCCCAGCATTTT. The gene calls are TRBV5-6 and TRBJ1-5, with 7 bases identical to TRBD1. The junction had 14 bases not matched to a gene; V was cut back by 5 bases and J by 6 bases. Germline V gene lookup returns CDR1 SGHDT and CDR2 YYEEEE. This CDR3 comprises 16 residues.

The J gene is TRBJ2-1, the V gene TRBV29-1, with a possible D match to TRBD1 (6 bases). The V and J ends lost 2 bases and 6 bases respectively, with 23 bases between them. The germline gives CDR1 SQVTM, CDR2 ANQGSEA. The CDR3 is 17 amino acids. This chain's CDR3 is CSVERQVGGLGGNEQFF. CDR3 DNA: TGCAGCGTTGAACGCCAAGTGGGCGGGCTAGGGGGCAATGAGCAGTTCTTC.

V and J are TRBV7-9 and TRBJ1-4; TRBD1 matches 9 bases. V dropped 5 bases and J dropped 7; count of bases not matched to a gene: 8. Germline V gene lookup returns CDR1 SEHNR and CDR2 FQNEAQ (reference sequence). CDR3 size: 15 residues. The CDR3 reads CASSPGDRVGEKLFF. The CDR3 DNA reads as TGTGCCAGCAGCCCAGGGGACAGGGTTGGTGAAAAACTGTTTTTT. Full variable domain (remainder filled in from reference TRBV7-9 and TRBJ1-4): DTGVSQNPRHKITKRGQNVTFRCDPISEHNRLYWYRQTLGQGPEFLTYFQNEAQLEKSRLLSDRFSAERPKGSFSTLEIQRTEQGDSAMYLCASSPGDRVGEKLFFGSGTQLSVL.

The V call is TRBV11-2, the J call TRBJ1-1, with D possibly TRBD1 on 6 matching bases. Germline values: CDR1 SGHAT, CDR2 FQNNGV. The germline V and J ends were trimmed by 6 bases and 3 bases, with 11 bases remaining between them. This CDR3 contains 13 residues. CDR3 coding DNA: TGTGCCAGCAGTTTACAGGGATACACTGAAGCTTTCTTT. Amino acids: CASSLQGYTEAFF.

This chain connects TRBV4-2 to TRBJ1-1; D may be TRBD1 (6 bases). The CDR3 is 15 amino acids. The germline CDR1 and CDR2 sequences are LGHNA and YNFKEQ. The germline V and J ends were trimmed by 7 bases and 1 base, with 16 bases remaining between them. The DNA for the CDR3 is TGTGCCAGCACCCGACAGCCAGGGGAGAACACTGAAGCTTTCTTT. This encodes CASTRQPGENTEAFF.

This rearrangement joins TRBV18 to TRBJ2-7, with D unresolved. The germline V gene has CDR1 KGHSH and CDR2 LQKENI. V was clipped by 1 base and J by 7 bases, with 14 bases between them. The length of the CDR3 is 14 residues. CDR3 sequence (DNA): TGTGCCAGCTCACCACAGACGCGCGATGGAGAGCAGTACTTC. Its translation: CASSPQTRDGEQYF.

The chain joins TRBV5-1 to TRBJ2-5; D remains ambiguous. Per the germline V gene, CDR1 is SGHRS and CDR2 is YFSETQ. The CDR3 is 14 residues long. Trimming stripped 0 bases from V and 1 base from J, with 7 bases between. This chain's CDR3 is CASSLAGTQETQYF. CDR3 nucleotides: TGCGCCAGCAGCTTGGCCGGCACCCAAGAGACCCAGTACTTC.

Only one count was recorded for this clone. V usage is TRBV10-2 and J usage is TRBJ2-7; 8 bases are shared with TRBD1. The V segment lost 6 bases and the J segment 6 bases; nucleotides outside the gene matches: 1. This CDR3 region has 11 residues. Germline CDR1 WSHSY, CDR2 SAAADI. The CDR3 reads CASRDRGEQYF. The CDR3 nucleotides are TGCGCCAGCAGAGACAGGGGCGAGCAGTACTTC.

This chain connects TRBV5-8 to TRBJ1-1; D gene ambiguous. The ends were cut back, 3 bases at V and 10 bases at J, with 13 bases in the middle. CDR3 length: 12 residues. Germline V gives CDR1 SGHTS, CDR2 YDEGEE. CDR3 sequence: CASSSAFSAAFF. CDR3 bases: TGTGCCAGCAGCTCCGCGTTTTCAGCAGCTTTCTTT.

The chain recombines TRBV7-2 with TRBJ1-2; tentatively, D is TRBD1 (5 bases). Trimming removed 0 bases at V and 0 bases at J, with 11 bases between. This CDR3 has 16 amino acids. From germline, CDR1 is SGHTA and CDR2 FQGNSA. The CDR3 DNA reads TGTGCCAGCAGCTTAGCCGGGGGAAACACTAACTATGGCTACACCTTC. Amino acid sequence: CASSLAGGNTNYGYTF. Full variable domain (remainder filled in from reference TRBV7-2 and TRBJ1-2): GAGVSQSPSNKVTEKGKDVELRCDPISGHTALYWYRQSLGQGLEFLIYFQGNSAPDKSGLPSDRFSAERTGGSVSTLTIQRTQQEDSAVYLCASSLAGGNTNYGYTFGSGTRLTVV.

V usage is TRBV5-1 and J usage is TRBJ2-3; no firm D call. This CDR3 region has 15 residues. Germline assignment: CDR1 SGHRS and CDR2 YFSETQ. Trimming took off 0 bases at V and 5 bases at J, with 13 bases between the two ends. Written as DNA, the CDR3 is TGCGCCAGCAGCTTGGTGTCTACCGGTGGAGATACGCAGTATTTT. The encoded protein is CASSLVSTGGDTQYF.

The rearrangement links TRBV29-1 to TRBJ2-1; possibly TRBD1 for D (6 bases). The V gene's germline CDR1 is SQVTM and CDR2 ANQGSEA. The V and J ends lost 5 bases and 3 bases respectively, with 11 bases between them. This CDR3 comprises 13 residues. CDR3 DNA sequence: TGCAGCGTTAGGACAGATTTCTACAATGAGCAGTTCTTC. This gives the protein CSVRTDFYNEQFF.

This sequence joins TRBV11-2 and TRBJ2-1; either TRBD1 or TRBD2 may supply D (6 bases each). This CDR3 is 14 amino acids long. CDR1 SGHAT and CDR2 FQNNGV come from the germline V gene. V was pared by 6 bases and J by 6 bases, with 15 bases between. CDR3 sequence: CASSRGGLANEQFF. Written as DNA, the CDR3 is TGTGCCAGCAGTCGAGGGGGGCTTGCCAATGAGCAGTTCTTC.

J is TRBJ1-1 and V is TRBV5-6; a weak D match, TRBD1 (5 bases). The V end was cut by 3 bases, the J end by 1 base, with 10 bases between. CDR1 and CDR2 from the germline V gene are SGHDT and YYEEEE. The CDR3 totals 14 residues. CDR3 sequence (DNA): TGTGCCAGCAGCTCTGGGGGAGGGAACACTGAAGCTTTCTTT. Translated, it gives CASSSGGGNTEAFF.

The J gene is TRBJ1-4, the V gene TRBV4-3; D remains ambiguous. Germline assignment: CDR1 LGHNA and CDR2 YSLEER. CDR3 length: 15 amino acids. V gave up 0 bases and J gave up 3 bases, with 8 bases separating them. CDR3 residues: CASSQDWAANEKLFF. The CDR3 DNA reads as TGCGCCAGCAGCCAAGACTGGGCAGCTAATGAAAAACTGTTTTTT.

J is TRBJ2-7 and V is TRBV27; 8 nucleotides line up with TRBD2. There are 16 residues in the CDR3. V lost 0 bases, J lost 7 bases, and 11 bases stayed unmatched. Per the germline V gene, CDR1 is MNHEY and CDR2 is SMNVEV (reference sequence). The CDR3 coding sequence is TGTGCCAGCAGTTTATCACCCCCCCGCGGGGGGCGAGAGCAGTACTTC. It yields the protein CASSLSPPRGGREQYF.

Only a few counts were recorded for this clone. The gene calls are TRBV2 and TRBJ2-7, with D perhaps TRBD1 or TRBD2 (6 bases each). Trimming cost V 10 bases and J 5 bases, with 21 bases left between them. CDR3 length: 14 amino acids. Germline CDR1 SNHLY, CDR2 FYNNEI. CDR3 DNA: TGTGCCACGGCTGAGGGGGGCGATCGGGACGAGCAGTACTTC. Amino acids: CATAEGGDRDEQYF. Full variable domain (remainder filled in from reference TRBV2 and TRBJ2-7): EPEVTQTPSHQVTQMGQEVILRCVPISNHLYFYWYRQILGQKVEFLVSFYNNEISEKSEIFDDQFSVERPDGSNFTLKIRSTKLEDSAMYFCATAEGGDRDEQYFGPGTRLTVT.

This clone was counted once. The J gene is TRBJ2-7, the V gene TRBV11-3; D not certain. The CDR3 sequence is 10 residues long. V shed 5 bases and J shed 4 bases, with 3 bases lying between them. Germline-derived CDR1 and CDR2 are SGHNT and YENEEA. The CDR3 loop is CASSLYEQYF. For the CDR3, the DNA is TGTGCCAGCAGCCTGTACGAGCAGTACTTC. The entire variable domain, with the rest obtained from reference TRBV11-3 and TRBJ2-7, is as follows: EAGVVQSPRYKIIEKKQPVAFWCNPISGHNTLYWYLQNLGQGPELLIRYENEEAVDDSQLPKDRFSAERLKGVDSTLKIQPAELGDSAVYLCASSLYEQYFGPGTRLTVT.

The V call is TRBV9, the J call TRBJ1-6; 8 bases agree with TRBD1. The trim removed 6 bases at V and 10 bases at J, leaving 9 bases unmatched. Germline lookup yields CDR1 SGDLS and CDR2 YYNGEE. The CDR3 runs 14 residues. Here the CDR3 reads CASTRGQGLSPLHF. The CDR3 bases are TGTGCCAGCACCCGAGGACAGGGTTTATCACCCCTCCACTTT.

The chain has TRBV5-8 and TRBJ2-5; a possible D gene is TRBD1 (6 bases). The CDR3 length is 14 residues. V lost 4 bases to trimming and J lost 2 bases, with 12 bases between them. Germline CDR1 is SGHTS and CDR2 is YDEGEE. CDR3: CASSLVRGQETQYF. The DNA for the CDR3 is TGTGCCAGCAGCCTTGTCAGGGGACAAGAGACCCAGTACTTC.

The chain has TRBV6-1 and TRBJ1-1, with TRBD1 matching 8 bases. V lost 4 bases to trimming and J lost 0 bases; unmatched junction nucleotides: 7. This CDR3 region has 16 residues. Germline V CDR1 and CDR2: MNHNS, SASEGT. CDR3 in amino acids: CASSGPGTGMNTEAFF. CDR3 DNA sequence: TGTGCCAGCAGTGGTCCCGGGACAGGTATGAACACTGAAGCTTTCTTT.